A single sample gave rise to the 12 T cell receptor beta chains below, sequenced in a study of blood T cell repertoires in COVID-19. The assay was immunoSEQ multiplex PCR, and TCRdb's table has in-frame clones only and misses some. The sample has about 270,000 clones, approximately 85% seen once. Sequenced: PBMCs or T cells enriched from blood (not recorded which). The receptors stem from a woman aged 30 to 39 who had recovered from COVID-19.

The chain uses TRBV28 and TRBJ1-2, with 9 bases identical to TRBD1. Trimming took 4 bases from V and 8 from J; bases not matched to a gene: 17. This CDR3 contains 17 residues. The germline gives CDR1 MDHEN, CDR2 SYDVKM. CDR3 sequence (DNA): TGTGCCAGCAGTTCGTACTCCTCGGGACAGGGACGTCGCGGCTACACCTTC. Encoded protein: CASSSYSSGQGRRGYTF.

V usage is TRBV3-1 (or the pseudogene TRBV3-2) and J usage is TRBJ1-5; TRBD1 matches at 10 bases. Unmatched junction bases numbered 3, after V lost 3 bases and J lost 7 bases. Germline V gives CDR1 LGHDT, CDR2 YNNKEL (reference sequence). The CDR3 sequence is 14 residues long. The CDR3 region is CASSQGQGRQPQHF. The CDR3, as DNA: TGTGCCAGCAGCCAGGGACAGGGGCGACAGCCCCAGCATTTT.

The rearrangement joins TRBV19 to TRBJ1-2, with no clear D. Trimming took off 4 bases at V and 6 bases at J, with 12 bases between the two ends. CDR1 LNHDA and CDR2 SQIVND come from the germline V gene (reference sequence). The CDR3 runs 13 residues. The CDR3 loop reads CASSTLSRNGYTF. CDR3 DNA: TGTGCCAGTAGTACTCTTTCGAGGAATGGCTACACCTTC. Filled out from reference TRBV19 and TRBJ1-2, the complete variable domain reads DGGITQSPKYLFRKEGQNVTLSCEQNLNHDAMYWYRQDPGQGLRLIYYSQIVNDFQKGDIAEGYSVSREKKESFPLTVTSAQKNPTAFYLCASSTLSRNGYTFGSGTRLTVV.

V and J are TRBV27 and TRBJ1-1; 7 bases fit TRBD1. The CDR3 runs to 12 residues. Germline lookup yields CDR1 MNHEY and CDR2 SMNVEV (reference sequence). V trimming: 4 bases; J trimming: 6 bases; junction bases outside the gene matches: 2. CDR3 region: CASSSGGPEAFF. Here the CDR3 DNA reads TGTGCCAGCAGTTCAGGGGGACCTGAAGCTTTCTTT.

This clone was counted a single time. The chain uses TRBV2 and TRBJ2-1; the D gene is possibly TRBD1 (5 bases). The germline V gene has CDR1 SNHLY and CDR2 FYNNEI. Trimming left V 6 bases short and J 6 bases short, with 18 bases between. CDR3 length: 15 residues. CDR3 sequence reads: CASRAPTDRRNEQFF. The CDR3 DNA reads TGTGCCAGCAGGGCCCCTACAGACAGACGCAATGAGCAGTTCTTC.

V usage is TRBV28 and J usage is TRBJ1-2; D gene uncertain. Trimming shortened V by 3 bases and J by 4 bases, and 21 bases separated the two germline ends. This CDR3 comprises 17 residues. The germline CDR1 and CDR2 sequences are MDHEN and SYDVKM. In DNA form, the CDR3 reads TGTGCCAGCAGTTTTTCAGTGGCGGGTCTTTGGGTCTATGGCTACACCTTC. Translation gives CASSFSVAGLWVYGYTF.

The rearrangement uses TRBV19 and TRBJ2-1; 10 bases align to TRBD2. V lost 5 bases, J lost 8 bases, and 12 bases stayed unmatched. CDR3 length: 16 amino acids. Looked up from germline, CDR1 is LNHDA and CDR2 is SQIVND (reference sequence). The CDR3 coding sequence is TGTGCCAGTAGTTCGACACTAGCGGGGATCGTATATGAGCAGTTCTTC. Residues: CASSSTLAGIVYEQFF.

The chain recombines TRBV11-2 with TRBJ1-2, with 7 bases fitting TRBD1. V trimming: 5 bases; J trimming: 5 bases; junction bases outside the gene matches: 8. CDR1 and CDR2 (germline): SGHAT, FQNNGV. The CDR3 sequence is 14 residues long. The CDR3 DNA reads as TGTGCCAGCAGCGGTACAGGGGTAGGGTATGGCTACACCTTC. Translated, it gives CASSGTGVGYGYTF. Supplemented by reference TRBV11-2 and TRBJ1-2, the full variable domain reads EAGVAQSPRYKIIEKRQSVAFWCNPISGHATLYWYQQILGQGPKLLIQFQNNGVVDDSQLPKDRFSAERLKGVDSTLKIQPAKLEDSAVYLCASSGTGVGYGYTFGSGTRLTVV.

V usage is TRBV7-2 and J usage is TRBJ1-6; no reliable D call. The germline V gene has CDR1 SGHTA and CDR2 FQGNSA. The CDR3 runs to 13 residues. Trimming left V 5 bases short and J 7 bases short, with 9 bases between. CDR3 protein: CASSENINSPLHF. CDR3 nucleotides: TGTGCCAGCAGCGAGAATATAAATTCACCCCTCCACTTT.

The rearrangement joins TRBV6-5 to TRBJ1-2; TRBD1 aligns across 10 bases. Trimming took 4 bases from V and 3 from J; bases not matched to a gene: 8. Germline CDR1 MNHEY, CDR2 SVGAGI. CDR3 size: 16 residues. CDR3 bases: TGTGCCAGCAGTTTGACAGGGGGCGCGCAAGACTATGGCTACACCTTC. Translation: CASSLTGGAQDYGYTF.

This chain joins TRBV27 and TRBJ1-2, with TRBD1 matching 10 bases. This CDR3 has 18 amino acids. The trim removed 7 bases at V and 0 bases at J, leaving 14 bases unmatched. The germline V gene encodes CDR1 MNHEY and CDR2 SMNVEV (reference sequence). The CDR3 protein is CASTGGPGQGPSNYGYTF. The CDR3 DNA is TGTGCCAGCACCGGGGGTCCGGGACAGGGGCCGTCTAACTATGGCTACACCTTC.

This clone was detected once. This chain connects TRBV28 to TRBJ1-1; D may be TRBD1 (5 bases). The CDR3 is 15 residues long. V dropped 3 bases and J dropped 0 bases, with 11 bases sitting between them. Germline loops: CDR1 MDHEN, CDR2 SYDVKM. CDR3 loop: CASSFGQGMNTEAFF. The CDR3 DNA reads TGTGCCAGCAGTTTTGGTCAGGGAATGAACACTGAAGCTTTCTTT.